This T cell receptor beta chain appears in the sequencing data of a study of OX40 agonist ivuxolimab in advanced cancers. Turning to the overall study: Ivuxolimab was an agonistic, fully human IgG2 monoclonal antibody directed against OX40 (CD134), a costimulatory receptor. Intravenous ivuxolimab was administered to patients every 2 weeks at six dose levels: 0.01, 0.1, 0.3, 1.5, 3 and 10 mg/kg. Among the approximately 54 dose-escalation patients, 19 had hepatocellular carcinoma, about 15 melanoma, 9 renal cell carcinoma and 9 head and neck cancer. In the dose-escalation cohort, roughly 80% of patients were male, and the mean age was roughly 60 years, with a range of 23 to 79. Prior anti-PD-1, anti-PD-L1 or anti-CTLA-4 therapy was permitted, and checkpoint inhibitors had been received by under 50% of dose-escalation patients. Three dose-escalation patients achieved partial responses, one with hepatocellular carcinoma and two with cutaneous melanoma. Peripheral TCRbeta sequencing aimed to test whether ivuxolimab altered TCR sequence diversity and caused clonal T-cell expansion. The paper reports the monotherapy dose-escalation portion (N ≈ 52 patients) of the phase I ivuxolimab trial. What the study reported, not specific to this receptor: On average, CD8+ T cells showed more expanded clones than CD4+ T cells after ivuxolimab. At doses of 0.1 to 3.0 mg/kg, clonal expansion of both CD4+ and CD8+ T cells in blood was seen between baseline and week 6. Low levels of normalized T-cell clonal expansion were also seen in some nonresponding patients. Which antigens the clonally expanded peripheral T cells were specific for was not determined. In partial responders in the 0.1-3.0 mg/kg groups, normalized peripheral clonal expansion was found to be among the lowest, especially among CD8+ T cells.

The trim is 2 bases for V and 0 bases for J, with a gap of 11 bases between the germline ends. Spanning cysteine to phenylalanine, the CDR3 consists of 16 amino acids. Here the CDR3 DNA is all that survives: 48 bases in frame from base 1. CDR1 and CDR2 are drawn from the germline V gene (reference sequence): WNHNN, SYGVQD. Genomic DNA was isolated from the sorted cells so that the TCRbeta CDR3 region could be sequenced. The immunoSEQ Assay was used for sequencing of TCRbeta CDR3 regions. TCRdb limited this immuneACCESS table to in-frame rearrangements with V and J called. A share of clones is missing; checked studies link under half to unresolved V genes, and the rest is unexplained. The sample yields 83,000 or so clones; 84% were counted once. The top ten constitute around 7.3% of the sample. About this clone itself: No cognate antigen has been identified for it. One base away there is no much larger clone; base qualities are not given.

The trial excluded patients who had a history of autoimmune disease or who were on systemic immunosuppression. Peripheral blood for TCR sequencing was collected from all dose cohorts at baseline, on cycle 4 day 1, and on cycle 7 day 1. The samples were taken from a phase I, first-in-human, multicenter, open-label dose-escalation trial of ivuxolimab. Adults with locally advanced or metastatic head and neck squamous cell, hepatocellular, melanoma or renal cell carcinoma were enrolled in the trial. Before TCR sequencing, CD4+ T cells and CD8+ T cells were sorted from peripheral blood as separate populations.

Specimen: CD4+ or CD8+ T cells sorted from blood, collected in a trial of the OX40 agonist ivuxolimab. The TCR was taken from an adult with an advanced solid tumor such as melanoma, head and neck, liver or kidney cancer. The chain uses TRBV10-1 and TRBJ2-1; tentative D gene TRBD2, with 5 bases matching. The nucleotide sequence is TGCGCCAGCAGTGAGGATCTAGCACCCTCCTACAATGAGCAGTTCTTC. Its amino acids are CASSEDLAPSYNEQFF.